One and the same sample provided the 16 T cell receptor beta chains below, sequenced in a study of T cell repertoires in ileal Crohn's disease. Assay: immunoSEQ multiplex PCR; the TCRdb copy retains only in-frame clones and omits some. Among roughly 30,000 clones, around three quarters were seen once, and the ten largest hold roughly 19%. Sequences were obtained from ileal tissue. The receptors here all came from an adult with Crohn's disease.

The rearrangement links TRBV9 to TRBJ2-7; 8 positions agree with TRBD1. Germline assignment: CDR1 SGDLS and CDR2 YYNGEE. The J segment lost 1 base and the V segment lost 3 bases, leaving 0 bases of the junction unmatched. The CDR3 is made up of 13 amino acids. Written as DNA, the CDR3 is TGTGCCAGCAGCGGACAGGGGTCCTACGAGCAGTACTTC. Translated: CASSGQGSYEQYF. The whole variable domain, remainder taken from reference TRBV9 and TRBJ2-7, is DSGVTQTPKHLITATGQRVTLRCSPRSGDLSVYWYQQSLDQGLQFLIQYYNGEERAKGNILERFSAQQFPDLHSELNLSSLELGDSALYFCASSGQGSYEQYFGPGTRLTVT.

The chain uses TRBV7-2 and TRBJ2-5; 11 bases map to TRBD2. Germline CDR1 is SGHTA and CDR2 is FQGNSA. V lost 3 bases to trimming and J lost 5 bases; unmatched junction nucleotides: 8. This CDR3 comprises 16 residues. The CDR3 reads CASSFGLAGFGETQYF. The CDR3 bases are TGTGCCAGCAGCTTTGGACTAGCGGGTTTCGGGGAGACCCAGTACTTC.

The CDR3 loop reads CASSFSGRDTGELFF. As DNA, the CDR3 is TGCGCCAGCAGCTTTAGCGGGAGGGACACCGGGGAGCTGTTTTTT. V is TRBV5-1 and J is TRBJ2-2, with 11 positions matching TRBD2. The germline V gene has CDR1 SGHRS and CDR2 YFSETQ. The V gene end was trimmed by 2 bases and the J gene end by 3 bases; junction bases not matched to a gene: 0. This CDR3 contains 15 residues. Using reference TRBV5-1 and TRBJ2-2 for the parts outside the CDR3, the full variable domain is KAGVTQTPRYLIKTRGQQVTLSCSPISGHRSVSWYQQTPGQGLQFLFEYFSETQRNKGNFPGRFSGRQFSNSRSEMNVSTLELGDSALYLCASSFSGRDTGELFFGEGSRLTVL.

The DNA of the CDR3 is TGTGCCTGGAGTGTGGGACAGGTTGGAAACACCATATATTTT. Protein: CAWSVGQVGNTIYF. V and J are TRBV30 and TRBJ1-3; 8 bases align to TRBD1. Germline V lookup: CDR1 GTSNPN, CDR2 SVGIG (reference sequence). The CDR3 runs to 14 residues. The junction had 1 base not matched to a gene; V was cut back by 0 bases and J by 3 bases.

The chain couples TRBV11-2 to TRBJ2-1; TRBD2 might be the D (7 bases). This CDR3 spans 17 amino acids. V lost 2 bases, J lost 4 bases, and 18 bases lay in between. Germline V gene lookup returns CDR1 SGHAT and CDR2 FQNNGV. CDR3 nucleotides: TGTGCCAGCAGCTTAACCTTATCAAAGGGGGGGTACAATGAGCAGTTCTTC. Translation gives CASSLTLSKGGYNEQFF.

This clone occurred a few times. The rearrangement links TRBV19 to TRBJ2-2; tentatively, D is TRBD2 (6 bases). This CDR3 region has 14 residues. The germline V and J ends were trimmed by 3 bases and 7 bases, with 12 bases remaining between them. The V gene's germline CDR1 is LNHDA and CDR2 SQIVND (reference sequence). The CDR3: CASSINQAGGELFF. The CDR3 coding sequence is TGTGCCAGTAGTATTAATCAAGCGGGCGGGGAGCTGTTTTTT.

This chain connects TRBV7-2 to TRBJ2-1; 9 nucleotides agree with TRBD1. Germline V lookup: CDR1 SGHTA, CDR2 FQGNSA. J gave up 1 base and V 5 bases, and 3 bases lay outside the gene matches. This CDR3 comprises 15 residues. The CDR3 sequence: CASSPDRGSYNEQFF. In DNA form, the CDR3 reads TGTGCCAGCAGCCCAGACAGGGGGTCCTACAATGAGCAGTTCTTC.

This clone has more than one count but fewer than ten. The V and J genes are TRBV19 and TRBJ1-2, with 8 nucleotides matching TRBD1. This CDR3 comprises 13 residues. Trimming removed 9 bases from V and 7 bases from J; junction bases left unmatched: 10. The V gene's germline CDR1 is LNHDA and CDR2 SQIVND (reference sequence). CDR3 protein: CASGQGMIRGYTF. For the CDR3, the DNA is TGTGCCAGCGGACAGGGTATGATTCGTGGCTACACCTTC.

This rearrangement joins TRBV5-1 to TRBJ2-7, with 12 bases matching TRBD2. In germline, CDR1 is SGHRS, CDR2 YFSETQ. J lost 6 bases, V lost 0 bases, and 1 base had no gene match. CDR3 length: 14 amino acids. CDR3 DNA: TGCGCCAGCAGCTTGGGACTAGCGGGAGTCGAGCAGTACTTC. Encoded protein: CASSLGLAGVEQYF. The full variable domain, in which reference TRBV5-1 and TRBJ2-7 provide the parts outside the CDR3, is KAGVTQTPRYLIKTRGQQVTLSCSPISGHRSVSWYQQTPGQGLQFLFEYFSETQRNKGNFPGRFSGRQFSNSRSEMNVSTLELGDSALYLCASSLGLAGVEQYFGPGTRLTVT.

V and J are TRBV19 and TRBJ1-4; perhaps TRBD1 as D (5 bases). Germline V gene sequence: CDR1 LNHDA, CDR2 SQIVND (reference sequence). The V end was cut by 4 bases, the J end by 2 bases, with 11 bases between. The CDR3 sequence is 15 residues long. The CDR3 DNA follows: TGTGCCAGTAGTAATGGGGCCCGTACTAATGAAAAACTGTTTTTT. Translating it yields CASSNGARTNEKLFF.

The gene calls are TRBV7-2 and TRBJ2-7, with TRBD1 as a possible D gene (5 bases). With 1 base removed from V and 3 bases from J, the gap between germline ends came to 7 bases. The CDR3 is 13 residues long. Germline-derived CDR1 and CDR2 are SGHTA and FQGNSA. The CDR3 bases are TGTGCCAGCAGCTTAGAGGGGATCTACGAGCAGTACTTC. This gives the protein CASSLEGIYEQYF.

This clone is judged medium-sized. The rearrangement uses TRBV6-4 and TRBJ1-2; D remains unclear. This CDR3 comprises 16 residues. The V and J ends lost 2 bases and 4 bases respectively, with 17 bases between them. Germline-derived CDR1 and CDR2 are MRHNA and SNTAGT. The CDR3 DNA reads TGTGCCAGCAGTGACACCCCTCAGGCGCCGTTCTATGGCTACACCTTC. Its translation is CASSDTPQAPFYGYTF.

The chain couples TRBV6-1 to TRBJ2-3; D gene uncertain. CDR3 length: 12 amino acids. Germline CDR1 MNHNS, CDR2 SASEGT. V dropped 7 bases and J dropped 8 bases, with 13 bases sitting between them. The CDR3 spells CASNLNPGTQYF. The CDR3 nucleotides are TGTGCCAGCAATCTAAACCCCGGTACGCAGTATTTT.

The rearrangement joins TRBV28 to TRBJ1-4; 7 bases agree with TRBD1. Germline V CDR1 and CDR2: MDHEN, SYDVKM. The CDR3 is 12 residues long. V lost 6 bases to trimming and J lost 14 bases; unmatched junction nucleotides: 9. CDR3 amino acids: CASSLGQEGLFF. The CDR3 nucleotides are TGTGCCAGCAGCCTCGGACAGGAGGGGCTGTTTTTT.

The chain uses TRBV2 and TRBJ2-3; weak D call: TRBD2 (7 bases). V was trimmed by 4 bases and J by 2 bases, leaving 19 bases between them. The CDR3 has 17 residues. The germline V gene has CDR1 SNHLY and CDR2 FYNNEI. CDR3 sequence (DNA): TGTGCCAGCAGTGTTATGGGGGGGGGCACATTCACAGATACGCAGTATTTT. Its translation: CASSVMGGGTFTDTQYF.

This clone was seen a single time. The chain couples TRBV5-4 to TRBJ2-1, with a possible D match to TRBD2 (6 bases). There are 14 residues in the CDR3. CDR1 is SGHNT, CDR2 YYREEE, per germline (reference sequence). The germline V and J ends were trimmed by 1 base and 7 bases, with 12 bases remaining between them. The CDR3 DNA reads TGTGCCAGCAGCTTGTACGGGAGTCGGAATGAGCAGTTCTTC. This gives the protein CASSLYGSRNEQFF.